This TCR beta chain was captured in a study of cytomegalovirus exposure and HLA in healthy donors. Whole-study results and caveats: While the bulk of TCR sequences proved rare, some public TCRs turned up in many donors.

The PCR made use of 60 Vbeta and 13 Jbeta primers. Here immunoSEQ multiplex PCR was the method, and the copy in TCRdb shows in-frame clones only, minus some. Of under 120,000 clones in the sample, around 79% were seen once. Details on this clone: The antigen is undetermined.

The germline gives CDR1 SGHAT, CDR2 FQNNGV. The CDR3 runs to 15 residues. Trimming took 3 bases from V and 10 from J, leaving 21 bases between them. The chain employs TRBV11-2 and TRBJ1-1; TRBD1 is a possible D gene (6 bases). The sequenced material came from PBMCs. This clonotype originated in a woman aged 40 to 55 in good health and CMV-seronegative. The chain's CDR3 is CASSLAMTGVFLAFF. The CDR3 nucleotides read TGTGCCAGCAGCTTGGCGATGACAGGAGTGTTTCTAGCTTTCTTT.